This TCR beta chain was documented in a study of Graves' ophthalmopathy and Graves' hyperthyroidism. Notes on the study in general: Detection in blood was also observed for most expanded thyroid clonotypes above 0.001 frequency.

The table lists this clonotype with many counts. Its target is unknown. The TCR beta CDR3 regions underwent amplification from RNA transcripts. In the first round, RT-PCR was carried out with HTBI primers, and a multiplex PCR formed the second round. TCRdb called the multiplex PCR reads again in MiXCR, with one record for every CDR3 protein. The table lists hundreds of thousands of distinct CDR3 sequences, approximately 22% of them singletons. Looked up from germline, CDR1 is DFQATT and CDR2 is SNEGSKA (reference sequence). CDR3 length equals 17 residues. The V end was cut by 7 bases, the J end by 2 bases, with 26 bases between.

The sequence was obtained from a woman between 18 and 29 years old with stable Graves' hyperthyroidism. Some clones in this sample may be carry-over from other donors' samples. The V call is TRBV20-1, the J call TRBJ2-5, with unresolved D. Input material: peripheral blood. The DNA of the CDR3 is TGCAGTGGGACCCCTAGATTGTACATCCCCTTGCAAGAGACCCAGTACTTC. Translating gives CSGTPRLYIPLQETQYF.